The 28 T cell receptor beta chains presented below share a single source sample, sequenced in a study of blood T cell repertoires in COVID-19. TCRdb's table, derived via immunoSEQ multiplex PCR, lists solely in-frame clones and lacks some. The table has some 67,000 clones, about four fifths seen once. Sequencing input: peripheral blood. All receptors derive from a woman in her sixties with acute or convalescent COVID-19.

The CDR3 coding sequence is TGCGCCAGCAGCCGCACCGGTACAGGGGGAAACTATGGCTACACCTTC. Translating gives CASSRTGTGGNYGYTF. V is TRBV4-1 and J is TRBJ1-2; 8 positions match TRBD1. The trim removed 4 bases at V and 2 bases at J, leaving 9 bases unmatched. This CDR3 region has 16 residues. The V gene's germline CDR1 is MGHRA and CDR2 YSYEKL.

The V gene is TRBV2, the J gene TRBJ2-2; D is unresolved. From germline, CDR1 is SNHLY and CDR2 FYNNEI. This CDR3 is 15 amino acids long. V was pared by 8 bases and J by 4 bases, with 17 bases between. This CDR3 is CASSPVSSTTGELFF. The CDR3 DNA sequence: TGTGCCAGCTCCCCGGTGAGCTCAACCACCGGGGAGCTGTTTTTT.

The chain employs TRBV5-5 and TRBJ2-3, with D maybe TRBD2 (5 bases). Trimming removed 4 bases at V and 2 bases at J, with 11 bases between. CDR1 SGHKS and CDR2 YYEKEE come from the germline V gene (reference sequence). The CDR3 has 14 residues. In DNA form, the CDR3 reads TGTGCCAGCAGCCCCTCCGGGATCACAGATACGCAGTATTTT. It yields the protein CASSPSGITDTQYF.

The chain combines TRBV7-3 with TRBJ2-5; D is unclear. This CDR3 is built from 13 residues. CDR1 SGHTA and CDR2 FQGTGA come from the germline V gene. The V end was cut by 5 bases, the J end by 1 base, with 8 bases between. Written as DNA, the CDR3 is TGTGCCAGCAGCCCAGACACCCAAGAGACCCAGTACTTC. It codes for CASSPDTQETQYF.

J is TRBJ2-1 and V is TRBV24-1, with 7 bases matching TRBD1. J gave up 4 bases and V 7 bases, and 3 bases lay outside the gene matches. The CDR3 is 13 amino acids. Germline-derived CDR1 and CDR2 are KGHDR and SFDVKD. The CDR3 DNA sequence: TGTGCCACCAGCGGGACAGAATACAATGAGCAGTTCTTC. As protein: CATSGTEYNEQFF.

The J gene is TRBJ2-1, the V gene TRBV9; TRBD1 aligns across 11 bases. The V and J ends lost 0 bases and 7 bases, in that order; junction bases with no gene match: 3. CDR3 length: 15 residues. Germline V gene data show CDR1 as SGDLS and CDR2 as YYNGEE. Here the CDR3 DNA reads TGTGCCAGCAGCGTAGGTGGACAGGGGGCGAATGAGCAGTTCTTC. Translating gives CASSVGGQGANEQFF.

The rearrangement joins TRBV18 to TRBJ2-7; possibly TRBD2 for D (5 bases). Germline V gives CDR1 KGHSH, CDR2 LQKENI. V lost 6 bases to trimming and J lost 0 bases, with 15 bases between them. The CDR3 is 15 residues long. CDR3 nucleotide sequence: TGTGCCAGCTCCCCCCTGGAGCGGAGCTCCTACGAGCAGTACTTC. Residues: CASSPLERSSYEQYF.

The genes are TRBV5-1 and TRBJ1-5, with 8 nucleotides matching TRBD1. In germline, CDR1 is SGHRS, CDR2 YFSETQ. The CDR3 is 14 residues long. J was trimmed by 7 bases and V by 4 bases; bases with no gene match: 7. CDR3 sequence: CASSRTTGEQPQHF. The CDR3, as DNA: TGCGCCAGCAGCCGAACGACAGGGGAGCAGCCCCAGCATTTT.

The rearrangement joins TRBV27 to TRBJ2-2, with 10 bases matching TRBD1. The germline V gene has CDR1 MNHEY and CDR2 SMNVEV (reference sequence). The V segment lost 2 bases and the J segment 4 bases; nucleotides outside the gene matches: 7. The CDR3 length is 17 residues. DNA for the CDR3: TGTGCCAGCAGTTTAACACTTGGGACAGGGGCCACCGGGGAGCTGTTTTTT. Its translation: CASSLTLGTGATGELFF.

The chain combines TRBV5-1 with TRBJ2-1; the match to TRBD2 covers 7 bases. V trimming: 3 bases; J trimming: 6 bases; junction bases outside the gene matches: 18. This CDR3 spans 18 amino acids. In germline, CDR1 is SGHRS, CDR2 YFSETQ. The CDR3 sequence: CASSSSSRLAEYPNEQFF. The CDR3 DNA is TGCGCCAGCAGCTCCTCATCCAGACTAGCTGAGTATCCCAATGAGCAGTTCTTC.

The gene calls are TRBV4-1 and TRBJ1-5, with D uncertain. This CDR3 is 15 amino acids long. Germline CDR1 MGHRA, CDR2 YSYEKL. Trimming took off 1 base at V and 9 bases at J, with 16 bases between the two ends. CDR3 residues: CASSQVADAFRPQHF. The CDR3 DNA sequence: TGCGCCAGCAGCCAAGTAGCGGACGCATTTCGGCCCCAGCATTTT.

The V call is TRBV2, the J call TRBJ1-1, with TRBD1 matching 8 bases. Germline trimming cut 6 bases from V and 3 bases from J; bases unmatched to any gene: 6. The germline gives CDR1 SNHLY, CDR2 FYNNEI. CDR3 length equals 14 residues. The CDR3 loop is CASSLQGGDTEAFF. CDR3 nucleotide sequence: TGTGCCAGCAGCCTACAGGGGGGGGACACTGAAGCTTTCTTT.

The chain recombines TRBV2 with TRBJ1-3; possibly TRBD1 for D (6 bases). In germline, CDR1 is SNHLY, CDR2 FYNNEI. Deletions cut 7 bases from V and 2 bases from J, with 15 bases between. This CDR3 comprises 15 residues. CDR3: CASTKRGGTGNTIYF. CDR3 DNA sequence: TGTGCCAGCACAAAGAGGGGGGGCACTGGAAACACCATATATTTT.

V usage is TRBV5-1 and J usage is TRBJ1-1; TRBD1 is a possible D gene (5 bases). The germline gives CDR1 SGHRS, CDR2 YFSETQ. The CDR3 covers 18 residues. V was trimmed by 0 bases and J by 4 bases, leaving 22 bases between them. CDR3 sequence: CASSLVPRGRRRATEAFF. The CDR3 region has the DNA TGCGCCAGCAGCTTGGTCCCTCGGGGCCGGAGGAGGGCCACTGAAGCTTTCTTT.

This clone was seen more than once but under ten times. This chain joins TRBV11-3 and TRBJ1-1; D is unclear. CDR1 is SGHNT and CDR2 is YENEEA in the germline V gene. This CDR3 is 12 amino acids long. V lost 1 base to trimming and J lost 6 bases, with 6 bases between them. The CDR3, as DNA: TGTGCCAGCAGCTTAGGGCAGGCTGAAGCTTTCTTT. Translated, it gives CASSLGQAEAFF.

The CDR3 loop is CASSEYRGTAHEQFF. CDR3 nucleotides: TGTGCCAGCAGTGAATATAGGGGGACAGCACATGAGCAGTTCTTC. The rearrangement joins TRBV25-1 to TRBJ2-1, with 7 bases fitting TRBD1. J lost 8 bases, V lost 0 bases, and 7 bases had no gene match. The germline CDR1 and CDR2 sequences are MGHDK and SYGVNS. The CDR3 runs to 15 residues.

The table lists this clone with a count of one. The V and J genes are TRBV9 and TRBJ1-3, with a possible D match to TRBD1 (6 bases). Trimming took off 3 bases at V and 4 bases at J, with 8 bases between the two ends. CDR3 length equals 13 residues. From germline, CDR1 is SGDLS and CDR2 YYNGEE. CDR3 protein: CASSATGGNTIYF. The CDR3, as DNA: TGTGCCAGCAGCGCGACAGGAGGAAACACCATATATTTT.

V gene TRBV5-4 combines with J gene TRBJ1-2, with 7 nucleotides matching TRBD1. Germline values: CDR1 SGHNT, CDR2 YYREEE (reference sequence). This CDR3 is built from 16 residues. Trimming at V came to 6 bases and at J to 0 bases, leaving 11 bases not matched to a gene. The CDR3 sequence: CASNERTGRANYGYTF. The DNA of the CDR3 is TGTGCCAGCAACGAGCGGACAGGACGAGCTAACTATGGCTACACCTTC.

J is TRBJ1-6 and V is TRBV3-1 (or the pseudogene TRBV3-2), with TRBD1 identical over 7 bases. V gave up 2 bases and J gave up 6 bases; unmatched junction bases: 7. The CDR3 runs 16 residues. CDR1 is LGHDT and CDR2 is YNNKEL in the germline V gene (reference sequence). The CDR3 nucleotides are TGTGCCAGCAGCCAAAATGGGGACAGTCGTAATTCACCCCTCCACTTT. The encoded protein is CASSQNGDSRNSPLHF.

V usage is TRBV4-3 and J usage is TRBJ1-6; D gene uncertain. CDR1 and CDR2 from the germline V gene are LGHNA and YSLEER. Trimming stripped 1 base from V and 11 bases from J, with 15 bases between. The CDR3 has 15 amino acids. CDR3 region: CASSQVGLAGAPLHF. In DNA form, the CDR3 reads TGCGCCAGCAGCCAAGTCGGCCTCGCCGGGGCACCCCTCCACTTT.

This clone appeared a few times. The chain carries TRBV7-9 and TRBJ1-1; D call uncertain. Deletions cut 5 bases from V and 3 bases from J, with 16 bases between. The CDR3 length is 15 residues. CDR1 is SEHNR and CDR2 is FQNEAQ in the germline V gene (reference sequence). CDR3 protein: CASSPGRVSDTEAFF. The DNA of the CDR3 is TGTGCCAGCAGCCCCGGCCGGGTTAGCGACACTGAAGCTTTCTTT.

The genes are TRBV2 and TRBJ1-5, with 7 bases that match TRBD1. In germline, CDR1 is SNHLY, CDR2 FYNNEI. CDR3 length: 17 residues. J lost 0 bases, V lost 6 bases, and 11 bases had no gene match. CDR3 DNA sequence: TGTGCCAGCAGCCGAACGGGACAGAGTTATAGCAATCAGCCCCAGCATTTT. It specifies CASSRTGQSYSNQPQHF.

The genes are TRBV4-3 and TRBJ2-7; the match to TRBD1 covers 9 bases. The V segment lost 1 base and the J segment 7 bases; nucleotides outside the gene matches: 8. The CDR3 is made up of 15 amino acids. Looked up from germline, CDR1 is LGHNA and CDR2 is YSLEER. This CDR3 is CASSQVWGQGVEQYF. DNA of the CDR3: TGCGCCAGCAGCCAAGTGTGGGGACAGGGTGTAGAGCAGTACTTC.

CDR3: CASRGQGADIYGYTF. CDR3 in DNA: TGCGCCAGCAGGGGGCAGGGGGCCGATATCTATGGCTACACCTTC. The rearrangement links TRBV10-2 to TRBJ1-2; 8 bases are shared with TRBD1. The germline CDR1 and CDR2 sequences are WSHSY and SAAADI. V trimming: 6 bases; J trimming: 4 bases; junction bases outside the gene matches: 10. The CDR3 consists of 15 residues.

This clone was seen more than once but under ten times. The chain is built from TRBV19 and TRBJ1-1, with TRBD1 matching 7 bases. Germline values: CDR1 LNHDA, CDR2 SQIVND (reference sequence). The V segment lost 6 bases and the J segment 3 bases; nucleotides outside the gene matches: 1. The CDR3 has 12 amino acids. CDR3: CASRTGYTEAFF. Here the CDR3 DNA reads TGTGCCAGTAGGACAGGGTACACTGAAGCTTTCTTT.

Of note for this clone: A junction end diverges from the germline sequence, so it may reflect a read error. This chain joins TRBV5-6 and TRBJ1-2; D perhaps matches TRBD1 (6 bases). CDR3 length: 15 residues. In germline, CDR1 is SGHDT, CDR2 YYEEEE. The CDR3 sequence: CSSSLQPQGNYGYTF. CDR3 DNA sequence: TGTTCCAGCAGCCTCCAACCACAGGGTAACTATGGCTACACCTTC.

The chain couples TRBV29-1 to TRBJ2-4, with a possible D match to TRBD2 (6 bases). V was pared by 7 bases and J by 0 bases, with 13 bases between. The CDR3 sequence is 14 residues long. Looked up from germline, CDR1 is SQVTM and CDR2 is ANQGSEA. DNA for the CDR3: TGCAGCGCCGTCGGCGGGACAGCCAAAAACATTCAGTACTTC. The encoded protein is CSAVGGTAKNIQYF. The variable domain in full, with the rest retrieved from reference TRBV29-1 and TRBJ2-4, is SAVISQKPSRDICQRGTSLTIQCQVDSQVTMMFWYRQQPGQSLTLIATANQGSEATYESGFVIDKFPISRPNLTFSTLTVSNMSPEDSSIYLCSAVGGTAKNIQYFGAGTRLSVL.

The CDR3 is CASSVMTGEGGYTF. The CDR3 nucleotides are TGTGCCAGCAGCGTAATGACAGGGGAGGGCGGCTACACCTTC. This rearrangement joins TRBV5-6 to TRBJ1-2; 8 nucleotides line up with TRBD1. The ends lost 4 bases at V and 8 bases at J; junction bases unmatched: 10. Germline V gives CDR1 SGHDT, CDR2 YYEEEE. This CDR3 contains 14 residues. The full variable domain, with the rest looked up from reference TRBV5-6 and TRBJ1-2, is DAGVTQSPTHLIKTRGQQVTLRCSPKSGHDTVSWYQQALGQGPQFIFQYYEEEERQRGNFPDRFSGHQFPNYSSELNVNALLLGDSALYLCASSVMTGEGGYTFGSGTRLTVV.